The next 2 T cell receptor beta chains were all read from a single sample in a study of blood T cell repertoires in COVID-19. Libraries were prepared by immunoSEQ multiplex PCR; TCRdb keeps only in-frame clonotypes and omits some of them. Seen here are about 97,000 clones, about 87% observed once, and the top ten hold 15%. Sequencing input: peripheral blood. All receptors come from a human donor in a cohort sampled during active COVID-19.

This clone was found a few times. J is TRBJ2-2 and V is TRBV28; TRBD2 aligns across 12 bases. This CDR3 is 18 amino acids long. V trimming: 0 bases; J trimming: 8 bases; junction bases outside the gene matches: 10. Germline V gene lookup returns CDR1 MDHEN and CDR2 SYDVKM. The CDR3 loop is CASSLWALAGGPSGELFF. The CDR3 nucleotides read TGTGCCAGCAGTTTATGGGCACTAGCGGGAGGACCCTCTGGGGAGCTGTTTTTT.

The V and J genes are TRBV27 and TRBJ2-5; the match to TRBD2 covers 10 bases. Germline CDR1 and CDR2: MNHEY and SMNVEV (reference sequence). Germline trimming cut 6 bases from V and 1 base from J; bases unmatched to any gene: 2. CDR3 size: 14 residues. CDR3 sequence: CASRLAGAQETQYF. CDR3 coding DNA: TGTGCCAGCAGGCTAGCGGGAGCCCAAGAGACCCAGTACTTC.